One and the same sample provided the 17 T cell receptor beta chains below, sequenced in a study of CD8+CD57+ T cells in acquired aplastic anemia. The TCR beta profiling, which covered VDJ combination and CDR3 sequence, was carried out using genomic DNA as the template. MiXCR was run by TCRdb on the reads, yielding one entry per CDR3 protein. This sample yields around 200,000 distinct CDR3 sequences, of which roughly half are seen a single time; around 9.7% belongs to the top ten. It was patients with CD8+CD57+ cell expansion by flow cytometry who were chosen for sequencing. The sample was sorted CD4+, CD8+, or CD8+CD57+ T cells (not recorded which) from PBMCs. All receptors derive from a human donor with aplastic anemia.

The V call is TRBV25-1, the J call TRBJ2-1, with 15 nucleotides matching TRBD2. The CDR3 has 15 residues. After removal of 5 bases from V and 12 bases from J, the junction contained 8 bases not matched to a gene. CDR1 and CDR2 (germline): MGHDK, SYGVNS. The DNA for the CDR3 is TGTGCCAGCAGTTTTGGACTAGCGGGAGGGCCAGGGCAGTTCTTC. This gives the protein CASSFGLAGGPGQFF. Full variable domain (rest looked up from reference TRBV25-1 and TRBJ2-1): EADIYQTPRYLVIGTGKKITLECSQTMGHDKMYWYQQDPGMELHLIHYSYGVNSTEKGDLSSESTVSRIRTEHFPLTLESARPSHTSQYLCASSFGLAGGPGQFFGPGTRLTVL.

The chain has TRBV19 and TRBJ1-6, with D hard to call. The CDR3 covers 14 residues. V was cut by 6 bases and J by 7 bases, with 13 bases left in between. The germline gives CDR1 LNHDA, CDR2 SQIVND (reference sequence). The CDR3, as DNA: TGTGCCAGTAGGGTAACCGGCGGGAATTCACCCCTCCACTTT. Its protein product is CASRVTGGNSPLHF.

This clonotype was observed at least ten times. V and J are TRBV11-3 and TRBJ2-2; 15 bases are a match to TRBD2. V gave up 2 bases and J gave up 6 bases; unmatched junction bases: 10. Per germline, CDR1 SGHNT and CDR2 YENEEA. The CDR3 spans 19 residues. The CDR3 spells CASSLQPGLAGGRAGELFF. The CDR3 DNA follows: TGTGCCAGCAGCTTACAGCCGGGACTAGCGGGAGGTAGAGCCGGGGAGCTGTTTTTT.

This clonotype has ten or more counts. The V and J genes are TRBV9 and TRBJ1-6; 8 bases are a match to TRBD1. The length of the CDR3 is 16 residues. From germline, CDR1 is SGDLS and CDR2 YYNGEE. V dropped 4 bases and J dropped 5; count of bases not matched to a gene: 8. The CDR3 region is CASSPRAGGDNSPLHF. The CDR3 DNA reads as TGTGCCAGCAGCCCTCGGGCAGGGGGCGATAATTCACCCCTCCACTTT. Full variable domain (rest looked up from reference TRBV9 and TRBJ1-6): DSGVTQTPKHLITATGQRVTLRCSPRSGDLSVYWYQQSLDQGLQFLIQYYNGEERAKGNILERFSAQQFPDLHSELNLSSLELGDSALYFCASSPRAGGDNSPLHFGNGTRLTVT.

V is TRBV12-3 or TRBV12-4 and J is TRBJ2-7; TRBD2 is a possible D gene (5 bases). The CDR3 runs 15 residues. The germline V and J ends were trimmed by 6 bases and 3 bases, with 18 bases remaining between them. The CDR3 DNA is TGTGCCAGCAGAGGAGCAGGACGGGGAGTCTACGAGCAGTACTTC. Its protein is CASRGAGRGVYEQYF.

This rearrangement joins TRBV2 to TRBJ1-6; no clear D gene. Germline V gene sequence: CDR1 SNHLY, CDR2 FYNNEI. The germline V and J ends were trimmed by 5 bases and 9 bases, with 14 bases remaining between them. This CDR3 region has 14 residues. The DNA of the CDR3 is TGTGCCAGCAGTAGGGTAGGGTCTGTTTCACCCCTCCACTTT. Encoded protein: CASSRVGSVSPLHF.

V is TRBV29-1 and J is TRBJ1-2, with 7 bases identical to TRBD1. V shed 7 bases, J shed 7 bases, and the junction held 9 bases outside the gene matches. Per the germline V gene, CDR1 is SQVTM and CDR2 is ANQGSEA. This CDR3 region has 12 residues. In DNA form, the CDR3 reads TGCAGCGCCCGACAGGGATTAGGTGGCTACACCTTC. Translation gives CSARQGLGGYTF. Full variable domain (remainder filled in from reference TRBV29-1 and TRBJ1-2): SAVISQKPSRDICQRGTSLTIQCQVDSQVTMMFWYRQQPGQSLTLIATANQGSEATYESGFVIDKFPISRPNLTFSTLTVSNMSPEDSSIYLCSARQGLGGYTFGSGTRLTVV.

The V gene is TRBV5-4, the J gene TRBJ2-3; D uncertain. V was cut by 0 bases and J by 0 bases, with 8 bases left in between. The germline V gene encodes CDR1 SGHNT and CDR2 YYREEE (reference sequence). The CDR3 is 15 amino acids. The CDR3 sequence is CASSLVQISTDTQYF. CDR3 sequence (DNA): TGTGCCAGCAGCTTGGTACAGATCAGCACAGATACGCAGTATTTT. The full variable domain, completed using reference TRBV5-4 and TRBJ2-3, is ETGVTQSPTHLIKTRGQQVTLRCSSQSGHNTVSWYQQALGQGPQFIFQYYREEENGRGNFPPRFSGLQFPNYSSELNVNALELDDSALYLCASSLVQISTDTQYFGPGTRLTVL.

Ten or more counts support this clonotype. DNA for the CDR3: TGCAGTGCGGAACAGGGCGGGGGTGAAAAACTGTTTTTT. Translating gives CSAEQGGGEKLFF. This rearrangement joins TRBV20-1 to TRBJ1-4; possible D gene TRBD1, 6 bases. The CDR3 sequence is 13 residues long. CDR1 and CDR2 from the germline V gene are DFQATT and SNEGSKA (reference sequence). Trimming stripped 6 bases from V and 7 bases from J, with 15 bases between.

This clonotype was counted a single time. The CDR3 does not end in the conserved phenylalanine or tryptophan, so this is likely a read error. The chain recombines TRBV29-1 with TRBJ1-6; a weak D match, TRBD1 (6 bases). CDR1 and CDR2 (germline): SQVTM, ANQGSEA. The CDR3 sequence is 14 residues long. CDR3 bases: TGCAGCGTTATGGACAGAACCTATAATTCGCCCCTCCACCTT. This gives the protein CSVMDRTYNSPLHL.

The table lists this clonotype with a count of one. The junction differs from germline at one of its ends, possibly a read error. The chain has TRBV28 and TRBJ2-7; D not certain. The CDR3 is made up of 12 amino acids. Germline lookup yields CDR1 MDHEN and CDR2 SYDVKM. The CDR3 loop reads CASRQSFYVQYF. CDR3 sequence (DNA): TGTGCCAGCAGGCAAAGCTTCTACGTGCAGTACTTC.

The chain uses TRBV19 and TRBJ2-1; D might be TRBD2 (6 bases). V lost 7 bases and J 5 bases, leaving 12 bases between the germline ends. The CDR3 has 13 residues. Germline V gene data show CDR1 as LNHDA and CDR2 as SQIVND (reference sequence). CDR3 amino acids: CASTEGEDNEQFF. The CDR3 coding sequence is TGTGCCAGTACGGAGGGAGAGGACAATGAGCAGTTCTTC.

The chain has TRBV2 and TRBJ2-2, with D unresolved. Germline CDR1 and CDR2: SNHLY and FYNNEI. This CDR3 is 15 amino acids long. V lost 1 base and J 0 bases, leaving 6 bases between the germline ends. This chain's CDR3 is CASSEVGTNTGELFF. The CDR3 DNA reads TGTGCCAGCAGTGAAGTCGGAACGAACACCGGGGAGCTGTTTTTT.

This clonotype came up many times. The rearrangement links TRBV12-3 or TRBV12-4 to TRBJ1-2; D ambiguous. Trimming removed 2 bases at V and 0 bases at J, with 4 bases between. The CDR3 contains 13 residues. The CDR3 DNA follows: TGTGCCAGCAGTTTAAACCCTAACTATGGCTACACCTTC. Amino acids: CASSLNPNYGYTF.

The rearrangement links TRBV10-2 to TRBJ1-5; D is unclear. CDR1 and CDR2 from the germline V gene are WSHSY and SAAADI. Trimming took 3 bases from V and 3 from J, leaving 9 bases between them. This CDR3 is built from 14 residues. The CDR3 region has the DNA TGCGCCAGCAGTGACACAGAAGCCAATCAGCCCCAGCATTTT. It is translated as CASSDTEANQPQHF.

This chain links TRBV12-3 or TRBV12-4 with TRBJ1-2; a possible D gene is TRBD1 (5 bases). With 6 bases removed from V and 4 bases from J, the gap between germline ends came to 18 bases. The CDR3 sequence is 15 residues long. The CDR3 loop reads CASRSGAQRGYGYTF. In nucleotides, the CDR3 is TGTGCCAGCAGATCCGGGGCCCAAAGGGGCTATGGCTACACCTTC.

This clonotype was counted between two and nine times. The chain uses TRBV19 and TRBJ2-2; the D gene is possibly TRBD2 (5 bases). Germline V gives CDR1 LNHDA, CDR2 SQIVND (reference sequence). The CDR3 is 15 amino acids. Trimming shortened V by 5 bases and J by 5 bases, and 15 bases separated the two germline ends. CDR3 sequence reads: CASSPRGFQTGELFF. The CDR3 DNA reads TGTGCCAGTAGTCCCCGGGGATTCCAGACCGGGGAGCTGTTTTTT.